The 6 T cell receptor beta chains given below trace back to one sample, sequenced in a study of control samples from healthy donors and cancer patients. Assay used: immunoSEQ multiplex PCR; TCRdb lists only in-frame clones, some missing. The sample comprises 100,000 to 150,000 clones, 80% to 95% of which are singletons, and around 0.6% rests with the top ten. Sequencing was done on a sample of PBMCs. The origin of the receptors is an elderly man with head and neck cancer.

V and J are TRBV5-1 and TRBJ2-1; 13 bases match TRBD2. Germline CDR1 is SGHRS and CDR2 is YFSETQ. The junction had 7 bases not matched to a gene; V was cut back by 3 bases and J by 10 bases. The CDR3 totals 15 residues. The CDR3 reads CASSSGTSGVGEQFF. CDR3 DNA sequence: TGCGCCAGCAGCTCCGGGACTAGCGGGGTCGGGGAGCAGTTCTTC.

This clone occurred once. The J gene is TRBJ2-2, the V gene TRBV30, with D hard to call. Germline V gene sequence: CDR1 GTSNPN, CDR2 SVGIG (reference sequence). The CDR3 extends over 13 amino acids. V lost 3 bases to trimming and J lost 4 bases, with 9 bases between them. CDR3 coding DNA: TGTGCCTGGAGGGTAGGGTTCACCGGGGAGCTGTTTTTT. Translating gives CAWRVGFTGELFF.

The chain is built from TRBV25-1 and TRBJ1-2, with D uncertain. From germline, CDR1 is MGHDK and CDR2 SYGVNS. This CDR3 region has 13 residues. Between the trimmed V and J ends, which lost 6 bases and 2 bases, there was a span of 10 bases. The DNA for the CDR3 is TGTGCCAGCAGCGGCGACGGAAACTATGGCTACACCTTC. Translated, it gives CASSGDGNYGYTF.

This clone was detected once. CDR3 sequence reads: CASSLAGTGFYEQYF. CDR3 in DNA: TGCGCCAGCAGCTTGGCCGGGACAGGGTTCTACGAGCAGTACTTC. The J gene is TRBJ2-7, the V gene TRBV5-1; 9 bases fit TRBD1. CDR1 is SGHRS, CDR2 YFSETQ, per germline. This CDR3 is built from 15 residues. V dropped 0 bases and J dropped 3; count of bases not matched to a gene: 4.

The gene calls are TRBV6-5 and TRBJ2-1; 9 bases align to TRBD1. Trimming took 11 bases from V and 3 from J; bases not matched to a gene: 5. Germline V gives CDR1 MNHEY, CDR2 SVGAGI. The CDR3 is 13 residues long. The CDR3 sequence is CASGDRVYNEQFF. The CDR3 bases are TGTGCCTCAGGGGACAGGGTCTACAATGAGCAGTTCTTC.

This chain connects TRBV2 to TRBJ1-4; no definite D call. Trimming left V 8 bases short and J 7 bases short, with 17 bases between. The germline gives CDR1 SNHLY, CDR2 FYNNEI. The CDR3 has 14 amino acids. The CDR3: CASGRRRNLEKLFF. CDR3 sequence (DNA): TGTGCCAGCGGCCGCCGTCGGAACCTTGAAAAACTGTTTTTT.